This T cell receptor (beta chain) came from a study of response to subunit inactivated influenza vaccine. General observations from the study: That few new T cells are recruited by each seasonal influenza vaccination was the authors' suggestion.

Deletions cut 4 bases from V and 0 bases from J, with 14 bases between. This CDR3 is built from 16 residues. The sample holds a few counts of this clonotype. What it binds is unknown. TCRdb redid the calling of the RT-PCR reads with MiXCR, one entry per CDR3 protein. The table shows roughly 650,000 distinct CDR3 sequences, with 15% to 19% occurring only once. Specimen: PBMCs from blood, collected 12 days after vaccination. This sequence was found in a man aged 50 to 60 who received an inactivated influenza vaccine. The chain recombines TRBV12-3 or TRBV12-4 with TRBJ2-3; D unresolved. The CDR3 bases are TGTGCCAGCAGTTATTATCTATCGACCAGCACAGATACGCAGTATTTT. Translated, it gives CASSYYLSTSTDTQYF.